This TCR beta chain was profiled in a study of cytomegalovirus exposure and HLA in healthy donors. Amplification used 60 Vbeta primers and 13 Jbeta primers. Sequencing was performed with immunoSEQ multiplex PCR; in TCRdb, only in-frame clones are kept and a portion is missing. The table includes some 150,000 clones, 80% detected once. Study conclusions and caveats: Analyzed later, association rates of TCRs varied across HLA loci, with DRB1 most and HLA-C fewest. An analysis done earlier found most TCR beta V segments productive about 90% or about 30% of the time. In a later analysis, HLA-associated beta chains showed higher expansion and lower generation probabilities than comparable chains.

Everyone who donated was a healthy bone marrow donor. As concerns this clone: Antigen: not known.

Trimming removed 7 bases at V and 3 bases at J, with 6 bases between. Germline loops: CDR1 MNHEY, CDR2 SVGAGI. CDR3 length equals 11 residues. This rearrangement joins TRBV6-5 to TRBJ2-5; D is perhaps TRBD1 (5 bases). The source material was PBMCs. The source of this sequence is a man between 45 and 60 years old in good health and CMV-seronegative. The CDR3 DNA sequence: TGTGCCAGCAAAGGGGAAGAGACCCAGTACTTC. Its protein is CASKGEETQYF.